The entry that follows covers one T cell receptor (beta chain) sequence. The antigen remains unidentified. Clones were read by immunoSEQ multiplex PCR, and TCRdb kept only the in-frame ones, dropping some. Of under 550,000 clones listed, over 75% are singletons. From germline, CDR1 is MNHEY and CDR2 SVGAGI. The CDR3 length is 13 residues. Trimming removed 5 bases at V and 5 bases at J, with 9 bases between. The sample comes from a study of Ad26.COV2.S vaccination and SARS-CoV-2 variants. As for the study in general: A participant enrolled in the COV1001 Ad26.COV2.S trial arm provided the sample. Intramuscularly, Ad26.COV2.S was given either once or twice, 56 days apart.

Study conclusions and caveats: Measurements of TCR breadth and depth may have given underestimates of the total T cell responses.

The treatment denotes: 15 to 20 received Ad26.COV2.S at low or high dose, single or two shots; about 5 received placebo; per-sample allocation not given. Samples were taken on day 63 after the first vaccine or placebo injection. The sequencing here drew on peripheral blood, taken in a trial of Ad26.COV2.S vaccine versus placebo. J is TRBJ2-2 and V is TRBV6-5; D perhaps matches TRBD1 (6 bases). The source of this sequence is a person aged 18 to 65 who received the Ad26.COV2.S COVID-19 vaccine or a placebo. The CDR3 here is CASSTGRTGELFF. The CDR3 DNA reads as TGTGCCAGCAGTACAGGGAGAACCGGGGAGCTGTTTTTT.